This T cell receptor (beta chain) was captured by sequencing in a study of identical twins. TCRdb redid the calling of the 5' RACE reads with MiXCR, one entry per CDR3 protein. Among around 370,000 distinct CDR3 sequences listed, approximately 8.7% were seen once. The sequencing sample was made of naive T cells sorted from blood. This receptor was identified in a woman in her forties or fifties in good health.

CDR3 residues: CASSFERLAKNIQYF. Here the CDR3 DNA reads TGTGCCAGCAGTTTCGAGAGACTAGCCAAAAACATTCAGTACTTC. This chain connects TRBV12-3 or TRBV12-4 to TRBJ2-4; D unresolved. CDR3 length equals 15 residues. Trimming removed 3 bases at V and 0 bases at J, with 9 bases between.